The 28 T cell receptor beta chains in this list originate from one sample, sequenced in a study of T cells in Graves' hyperthyroidism and ophthalmopathy. Amplification of TCR beta CDR3 regions used RNA as the template. TCR CDR3 regions were first amplified by RT-PCR with HTBI primers. Each CDR3 protein gets one entry after TCRdb re-called the multiplex PCR reads with MiXCR. The table includes hundreds of thousands of distinct CDR3 sequences, around 13% detected once. The sequencing input was blood. These receptors came from a woman aged 50 to 65 with Graves' ophthalmopathy.

This clonotype appeared a few times. V is TRBV4-2 and J is TRBJ2-7; tentatively, D is TRBD1 or TRBD2 (5 bases each). V lost 1 base, J lost 2 bases, and 12 bases lay in between. Germline-derived CDR1 and CDR2 are LGHNA and YNFKEQ. CDR3 length: 15 residues. The CDR3 DNA follows: TGTGCCAGCAGCCAAGCTGGAGGACAAGCCTACGAGCAGTACTTC. Protein sequence: CASSQAGGQAYEQYF.

This clonotype was detected ten times or more. The CDR3 here is CASSVTGLRSNQPQHF. The CDR3 DNA reads as TGTGCCAGCAGTGTCACAGGGTTGCGAAGCAATCAGCCCCAGCATTTT. V is TRBV6-1 and J is TRBJ1-5; D is perhaps TRBD1 (6 bases). In germline, CDR1 is MNHNS, CDR2 SASEGT. The V end was cut by 4 bases, the J end by 1 base, with 14 bases between. This CDR3 contains 16 residues.

Many counts were recorded for this clonotype. The rearrangement links TRBV6-5 to TRBJ2-5; D is perhaps TRBD2 (6 bases). V lost 2 bases and J lost 5, with 12 bases in between. This CDR3 contains 14 residues. CDR1 is MNHEY and CDR2 is SVGAGI in the germline V gene. CDR3 loop: CASSYQRAGETQYF. The CDR3 nucleotides read TGTGCCAGCAGTTACCAGCGGGCTGGGGAGACCCAGTACTTC.

J is TRBJ2-7 and V is TRBV20-1; no reliable D call. Germline V gene lookup returns CDR1 DFQATT and CDR2 SNEGSKA (reference sequence). The CDR3 covers 14 residues. V lost 5 bases, J lost 0 bases, and 14 bases lay in between. The CDR3 DNA follows: TGCAGTGCTCGCCACTCGACTTACTCCTACGAGCAGTACTTC. The encoded protein is CSARHSTYSYEQYF.

This clonotype has a count of ten or more. This chain connects TRBV5-1 to TRBJ1-2; D may be TRBD1 (6 bases). CDR1 is SGHRS and CDR2 is YFSETQ in the germline V gene. Trimming pared 5 bases from V and 2 bases from J, leaving 13 bases between. This CDR3 is built from 14 residues. CDR3 in DNA: TGCGCCAGCAGGGCATCCGGGACAAACTATGGCTACACCTTC. Protein product: CASRASGTNYGYTF.

In this sample, this clonotype turned up many times. The gene calls are TRBV3-1 and TRBJ2-1; 7 nucleotides agree with TRBD1. V lost 2 bases, J lost 6 bases, and 10 bases stayed unmatched. Per germline, CDR1 LGHDT and CDR2 YNNKEL (reference sequence). This CDR3 is 16 amino acids long. The CDR3 sequence is CASSQYLNRDSNEQFF. The CDR3 DNA reads as TGTGCCAGCAGCCAATACCTAAACCGGGACAGCAATGAGCAGTTCTTC.

This clonotype has at least ten counts. The V and J genes are TRBV15 and TRBJ2-7, with 7 nucleotides matching TRBD1. This CDR3 contains 14 residues. V trimming: 0 bases; J trimming: 3 bases; junction bases outside the gene matches: 2. Germline CDR1 and CDR2: LNHNV and YYDKDF (reference sequence). The CDR3 DNA sequence: TGTGCCACCAGCAGAGAGGGACAGAACTACGAGCAGTACTTC. Its protein product is CATSREGQNYEQYF.

There are many counts of this clonotype. J is TRBJ2-3 and V is TRBV3-1; the D is unclear. Deletions cut 0 bases from V and 6 bases from J, with 4 bases between. From germline, CDR1 is LGHDT and CDR2 YNNKEL (reference sequence). The CDR3 is 12 amino acids. The CDR3 DNA sequence: TGTGCCAGCAGCCAAGATCCGGATACGCAGTATTTT. It translates to CASSQDPDTQYF.

Points on this clonotype: A junction boundary mismatches the germline segment, possibly from a read error. The chain combines TRBV24-1 with TRBJ2-2, with D possibly being TRBD2 (5 bases). This CDR3 has 15 residues. The germline V gene encodes CDR1 KGHDR and CDR2 SFDVKD. The CDR3 region is CTTSDLWTGPGELFF. The CDR3 bases are TGTACCACCAGTGATTTGTGGACTGGTCCCGGGGAGCTGTTTTTT.

In its sample, this clonotype was seen many times. The chain couples TRBV30 to TRBJ1-2; possibly TRBD1 for D (6 bases). This CDR3 is built from 14 residues. Germline V gene lookup returns CDR1 GTSNPN and CDR2 SVGIG (reference sequence). V shed 2 bases and J shed 5 bases, with 15 bases lying between them. The CDR3 reads CAWSNRAIGYGYTF. The DNA for the CDR3 is TGTGCCTGGAGTAACAGGGCAATCGGTTATGGCTACACCTTC.

The chain joins TRBV19 to TRBJ1-1, with D maybe TRBD1 (5 bases). CDR1 is LNHDA and CDR2 is SQIVND in the germline V gene (reference sequence). V was clipped by 5 bases and J by 0 bases, with 19 bases between them. CDR3 length: 17 residues. Written as DNA, the CDR3 is TGTGCCAGTAGTTCCCGACAGCGCTGGGATATGAACACTGAAGCTTTCTTT. Encoded protein: CASSSRQRWDMNTEAFF.

This clonotype turned up a few times. This chain connects TRBV6-1 to TRBJ2-2; 10 bases are a match to TRBD1. This CDR3 spans 17 amino acids. V trimming: 6 bases; J trimming: 4 bases; junction bases outside the gene matches: 11. Germline V gene sequence: CDR1 MNHNS, CDR2 SASEGT. In DNA, the CDR3 is TGTGCCAGCAGAATTAAGCCGGGACAGGGGATCACCGGGGAGCTGTTTTTT. Amino acid sequence: CASRIKPGQGITGELFF.

This clonotype occurred many times. V gene TRBV20-1 combines with J gene TRBJ1-2, with 9 bases lining up with TRBD1. With 5 bases clipped from V and 7 bases from J, the junction kept 8 bases outside the gene matches. The CDR3 has 13 amino acids. Germline V gene sequence: CDR1 DFQATT, CDR2 SNEGSKA (reference sequence). In DNA, the CDR3 is TGCAGTGCTGATCGGACAGGGGTGGGTGGCTACACCTTC. Translated, it gives CSADRTGVGGYTF.

In this sample, this clonotype turned up a few times. The gene calls are TRBV24-1 and TRBJ2-1; 10 bases are a match to TRBD1. The CDR3 is made up of 16 amino acids. From germline, CDR1 is KGHDR and CDR2 SFDVKD. The V gene end was trimmed by 7 bases and the J gene end by 6 bases; junction bases not matched to a gene: 11. The CDR3 is CATSNLGTGEGNEQFF. In DNA form, the CDR3 reads TGTGCCACCAGCAACCTAGGGACAGGGGAGGGCAATGAGCAGTTCTTC.

In this sample, this clonotype turned up many times. The CDR3 loop reads CASSLTSGATGYNEQFF. In nucleotides, the CDR3 is TGTGCCAGCAGCTTAACTAGCGGGGCGACTGGCTACAATGAGCAGTTCTTC. The gene calls are TRBV7-2 and TRBJ2-1, with TRBD2 identical over 10 bases. The CDR3 loop spans 17 amino acids. V was pared by 2 bases and J by 3 bases, with 7 bases of the junction left unmatched. Germline CDR1 and CDR2: SGHTA and FQGNSA. Based on the CDR3 plus reference TRBV7-2 and TRBJ2-1, the full variable domain is GAGVSQSPSNKVTEKGKDVELRCDPISGHTALYWYRQSLGQGLEFLIYFQGNSAPDKSGLPSDRFSAERTGGSVSTLTIQRTQQEDSAVYLCASSLTSGATGYNEQFFGPGTRLTVL.

Ten or more counts support this clonotype. The chain couples TRBV24-1 to TRBJ2-1; D could derive from TRBD1 or TRBD2 (5 bases each). The CDR3 loop spans 14 amino acids. The V gene's germline CDR1 is KGHDR and CDR2 SFDVKD. The V end lost 6 bases, the J end lost 5 bases, and 13 bases lay between the germline ends. Here the CDR3 DNA reads TGTGCCACCAGTCTTCCGGGACGTAACAATGAGCAGTTCTTC. Translating gives CATSLPGRNNEQFF.

This clonotype was found a few times. V gene TRBV29-1 combines with J gene TRBJ2-1; D not certain. This CDR3 has 13 residues. Trimming stripped 4 bases from V and 0 bases from J, with 7 bases between. Germline V CDR1 and CDR2: SQVTM, ANQGSEA. CDR3 nucleotide sequence: TGCAGCGTTGGCTGGAGCTCCTACAATGAGCAGTTCTTC. It translates to CSVGWSSYNEQFF.

The sample holds a few counts of this clonotype. The J gene is TRBJ2-5, the V gene TRBV3-1; D is uncertain. The CDR3 spans 14 residues. CDR1 LGHDT and CDR2 YNNKEL come from the germline V gene (reference sequence). The ends were cut back, 2 bases at V and 5 bases at J, with 12 bases in the middle. CDR3 DNA: TGTGCCAGCAGCCAACTACCCCTCGGGGAGACCCAGTACTTC. Residues: CASSQLPLGETQYF.

This clonotype was seen many times. This chain links TRBV20-1 with TRBJ2-5; TRBD2 matches at 9 bases. Trimming at V came to 6 bases and at J to 1 base, leaving 9 bases not matched to a gene. CDR1 DFQATT and CDR2 SNEGSKA come from the germline V gene (reference sequence). CDR3 size: 15 residues. CDR3 amino acids: CSASQTSGFQETQYF. CDR3 coding DNA: TGCAGTGCGAGCCAGACTAGCGGATTCCAAGAGACCCAGTACTTC.

This clonotype was detected a few times. This chain connects TRBV20-1 to TRBJ1-3; a weak D match, TRBD1 (6 bases). V lost 5 bases and J 0 bases, leaving 11 bases between the germline ends. There are 14 residues in the CDR3. Germline V gene sequence: CDR1 DFQATT, CDR2 SNEGSKA (reference sequence). DNA of the CDR3: TGCAGTGCTGGACAGCTACTCTCTGGAAACACCATATATTTT. Amino acids: CSAGQLLSGNTIYF.

As for this clonotype: This clone may be a read error of a much larger clone one base away. This rearrangement joins TRBV15 to TRBJ2-7, with 12 bases aligning to TRBD2. The length of the CDR3 is 17 residues. Germline V gives CDR1 LNHNV, CDR2 YYDKDF (reference sequence). The CDR3 is CATSRDLSPGLAGEQHF. DNA for the CDR3: TGTGCCACCAGCAGAGATCTCTCCCCGGGACTAGCGGGTGAGCAGCACTTC.

This clonotype has a count of ten or more. This sequence joins TRBV18 and TRBJ2-1, with 11 bases identical to TRBD2. Unmatched junction bases numbered 8, after V lost 2 bases and J lost 8 bases. CDR1 is KGHSH, CDR2 LQKENI, per germline. The CDR3 totals 16 residues. Written as DNA, the CDR3 is TGTGCCAGCTCACCATATTTACTAGCGGGAGAAGATGAGCAGTTCTTC. As protein: CASSPYLLAGEDEQFF.

This chain connects TRBV5-1 to TRBJ2-4, with D possibly being TRBD1 (5 bases). CDR1 and CDR2 from the germline V gene are SGHRS and YFSETQ. V shed 4 bases and J shed 7 bases, with 27 bases lying between them. CDR3 length: 18 amino acids. The CDR3 DNA sequence: TGCGCCAGCAGCCCAGGGCGCACATTGTTAGACTTGGGGAACATTCAGTACTTC. Protein: CASSPGRTLLDLGNIQYF.

Comments on this clonotype: A read error is possible here, since a much larger clone lies one base away. The chain uses TRBV7-8 and TRBJ1-5, with 7 bases identical to TRBD1. V was clipped by 5 bases and J by 3 bases; unmatched bases: 4. CDR3 length: 14 residues. Germline loops: CDR1 SGHVS, CDR2 FQNEAQ. The CDR3 sequence is CASSSGQANQPQHF. As DNA, the CDR3 is TGTGCCAGCAGCAGCGGACAGGCCAATCAGCCCCAGCATTTT. Full variable domain (missing parts from reference TRBV7-8 and TRBJ1-5): GAGVSQSPRYKVAKRGQDVALRCDPISGHVSLFWYQQALGQGPEFLTYFQNEAQLDKSGLPSDRFFAERPEGSVSTLKIQRTQQEDSAVYLCASSSGQANQPQHFGDGTRLSIL.

This clonotype was seen at least ten times. The chain employs TRBV7-6 and TRBJ1-2; tentatively, D is TRBD1 (5 bases). V gave up 2 bases and J gave up 8 bases, with 12 bases separating them. The CDR3 is made up of 13 amino acids. CDR1 and CDR2 (germline): SGHVS, FNYEAQ. The CDR3 sequence is CASSLNIGDGYTF. The CDR3 coding sequence is TGTGCCAGCAGCTTAAACATCGGGGACGGCTACACCTTC.

This clonotype was found many times. This chain uses TRBV5-5 with TRBJ2-1; weak D call: TRBD1 (6 bases). Germline V gene sequence: CDR1 SGHKS, CDR2 YYEKEE (reference sequence). V lost 4 bases and J 3 bases, leaving 14 bases between the germline ends. This CDR3 region has 15 residues. The DNA of the CDR3 is TGTGCCAGCAGCGAGGACAGTCCGATCTACAATGAGCAGTTCTTC. As protein: CASSEDSPIYNEQFF.

This clonotype was detected many times. The rearrangement uses TRBV7-2 and TRBJ2-1, with TRBD2 matching over 10 bases. CDR1 and CDR2 (germline): SGHTA, FQGNSA. The CDR3 is made up of 17 amino acids. The V and J ends lost 2 bases and 10 bases, in that order; junction bases with no gene match: 14. The DNA of the CDR3 is TGTGCCAGCAGCTTAATCGGTCGCCTAGCGGGAGCTGGGGAGCAGTTCTTC. Translating it yields CASSLIGRLAGAGEQFF.

This clonotype was counted a single time. In DNA, the CDR3 is TGTGCCAGTATACCCCCAGGGCTGAACACCGGGGAGCTGTTTTTT. It codes for CASIPPGLNTGELFF. The rearrangement uses TRBV19 and TRBJ2-2, with D possibly being TRBD1 (5 bases). The CDR3 has 15 residues. Trimming took off 7 bases at V and 1 base at J, with 13 bases between the two ends. Germline V lookup: CDR1 LNHDA, CDR2 SQIVND (reference sequence).